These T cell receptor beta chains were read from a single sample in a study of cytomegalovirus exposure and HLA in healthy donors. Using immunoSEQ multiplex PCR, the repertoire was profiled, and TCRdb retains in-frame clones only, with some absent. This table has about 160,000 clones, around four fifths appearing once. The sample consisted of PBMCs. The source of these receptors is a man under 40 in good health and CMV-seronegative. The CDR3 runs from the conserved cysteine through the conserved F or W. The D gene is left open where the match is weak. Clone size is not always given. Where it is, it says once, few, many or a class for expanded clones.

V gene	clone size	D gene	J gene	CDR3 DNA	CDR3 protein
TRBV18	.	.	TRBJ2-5	TGTGCCAGCTCACCACGGTCTCCGGCGGGGAGTCAAGAGACCCAGTACTTC	CASSPRSPAGSQETQYF
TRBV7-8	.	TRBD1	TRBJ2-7	TGTGCCAGCAGCTTGTTTGGAAACAGGGGGAGCTACGAGCAGTACTTC	CASSLFGNRGSYEQYF
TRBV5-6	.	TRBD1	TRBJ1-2	TGTGCCAGCAGCTTTTGGACAGGGTTGGACTATGGCTACACCTTC	CASSFWTGLDYGYTF
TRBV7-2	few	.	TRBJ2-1	TGTGCCAGCAGCTTGTCTGAGGAGCAGTTCTTC	CASSLSEEQFF
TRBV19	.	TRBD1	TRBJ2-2	TGTGCCAGTAGGACAGGGGAGGCCGGGGAGCTGTTTTTT	CASRTGEAGELFF
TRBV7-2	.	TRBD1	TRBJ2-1	TGTGCCAGCAGCTTAGTAGGGGGCAACGCCTACAATGAGCAGTTCTTC	CASSLVGGNAYNEQFF
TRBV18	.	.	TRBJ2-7	TGTGCCAGCTCACCACAGAAGAAGGACTCCCGAGGAGACTACGAGCAGTACTTC	CASSPQKKDSRGDYEQYF
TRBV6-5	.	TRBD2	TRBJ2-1	TGTGCCAGCAGTCAGACTAGCGGGGGGAATGAGCAGTTCTTC	CASSQTSGGNEQFF
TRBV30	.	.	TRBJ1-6	TGTGCCTGGAGAAGACAGGAGAGCTCCTATAATTCACCCCTCCACTTT	CAWRRQESSYNSPLHF
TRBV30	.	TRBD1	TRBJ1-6	TGTGCCTGGGCCGGGACAGGGAATTCACCCCTCCACTTT	CAWAGTGNSPLHF
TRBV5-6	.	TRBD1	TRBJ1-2	TGTGCCAGCAGCTGGACGGACAGGAGCTATGGCTACACCTTC	CASSWTDRSYGYTF
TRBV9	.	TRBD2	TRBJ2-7	TGTGCCAGCAGCGTAGGGGCGGGAGGTACCTACGAGCAGTACTTC	CASSVGAGGTYEQYF
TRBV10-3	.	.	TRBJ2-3	TGTGCCATCAGTGAGTCGCAGCGGGCTACAAGCACAGATACGCAGTATTTT	CAISESQRATSTDTQYF
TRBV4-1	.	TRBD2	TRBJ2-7	TGCGCCAGCAGCCAAGCTACTAGCGGGGGGGCGTACGAGCAGTACTTC	CASSQATSGGAYEQYF
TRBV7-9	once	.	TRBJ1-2	TGTGCCAGCAGCTTAGACGACAGTGAGCCCTATGGCTACACCTTC	CASSLDDSEPYGYTF
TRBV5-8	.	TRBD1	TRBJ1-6	TGTGCCAGCAGCCGAAATACAGGGGTGCCACCCCTCCACTTT	CASSRNTGVPPLHF
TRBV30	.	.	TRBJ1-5	TGTGCCTGGACCGTGTCGGGCAATCAGCCCCAGCATTTT	CAWTVSGNQPQHF
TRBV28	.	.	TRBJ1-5	TGTGCCACAACGAGGGGGGGGCCGGAGCAGCCCCAGCATTTT	CATTRGGPEQPQHF